The clone carrying this T cell receptor beta chain was observed many times. The data originate from a study of blood T cells in healthy people across ages. Study-wide background: Per two T cells, about one barcoded beta molecule was captured through template switching.

Primed by a sample-barcoded 5' primer and a J-beta primer mix, a second PCR proceeded for about 7 to 12 cycles. Each of the cDNA molecules was tagged by a template-switch adaptor with 12 random nucleotides. TCRdb ran MiXCR on the 5' RACE reads and lists one entry per CDR3 protein. Here the sample spans 920,000 or so distinct CDR3 sequences, 40% to 55% being singletons. The sample providers were healthy Caucasian people from Russia, aged about 6 to 95. The sequence derives from a woman aged 55-69 years in good health. Sequencing was performed on blood.

The chain's CDR3 is CSVQQLRDRDYEQYF. CDR3 DNA sequence: TGCAGCGTTCAACAACTCCGGGACAGGGATTACGAGCAGTACTTC. The V gene is TRBV29-1, the J gene TRBJ2-7, with 9 bases aligning to TRBD1. In germline, CDR1 is SQVTM, CDR2 ANQGSEA. The CDR3 is 15 residues long. Trimming removed 5 bases from V and 4 bases from J; junction bases left unmatched: 12.